These T cell receptor beta chains were read from a single sample in a study of T-cell memory formation after mild COVID-19. TCRdb reanalysed the 5' RACE reads using MiXCR and keeps one entry per CDR3 protein. The sample lists fewer than 400,000 distinct CDR3 sequences; approximately 15% were seen once. The sequenced sample consisted of PBMCs or a T cell subset sorted from them (not recorded which). These receptors came from a young man who had mild COVID-19 (a few samples of this study predate the infection). Cell type and time point are not known. The CDR3 runs from the conserved cysteine through the conserved F or W. The order of the fields is CDR3 DNA, CDR3 protein, clone size, D gene, J gene, V gene. D genes are given only for firm matches. Clone size, where shown, is once, few, many, or a class for clones that have expanded.

TGCAGTGCTATGAGAGGCGAAGCTTTCTTT	CSAMRGEAFF	few	-	TRBJ1-1	TRBV20-1
TGCGCCACTTCGTGGGCCAGCGGGGCTGAGCAGTTCTTC	CATSWASGAEQFF	many	TRBD2	TRBJ2-1	TRBV5-1
TGTGCCAGCAGCCACCCGCCCTGCAATCAGCCCCAGCATTTT	CASSHPPCNQPQHF	few	-	TRBJ1-5	TRBV7-3
TGTGCCAGCAGCCTTCACAAAGTCACCGTGGAGCTGTTTTTT	CASSLHKVTVELFF	-	-	TRBJ2-2	TRBV3-1
TGTGCCAGCAGCGTAAGGAGCGGGGGGAGCACAGATACGCAGTATTTT	CASSVRSGGSTDTQYF	-	TRBD2	TRBJ2-3	TRBV9
TGTGCTAGTGGTTTGGTCCGGGAGCCCTATGGCTACACCTTC	CASGLVREPYGYTF	-	-	TRBJ1-2	TRBV12-5
TGTGCCAGCAGCCAAGCTGTGGCGGGGGGGACAGATACGCAGTATTTT	CASSQAVAGGTDTQYF	-	TRBD2	TRBJ2-3	TRBV3-1
TGTGCCAGCAGTCCCAGGGGATACAATCAGCCCCAGCATTTT	CASSPRGYNQPQHF	-	-	TRBJ1-5	TRBV27
TGTGCCAGCAGTTACAGTCCAGGGTTCTCCTACGAGCAGTACTTC	CASSYSPGFSYEQYF	few	-	TRBJ2-7	TRBV6-5
TGTGCCATCAGGGACTACACAGATACGCAGTATTTT	CAIRDYTDTQYF	few	-	TRBJ2-3	TRBV10-3
TGTGCCAGCAGCCCCAAGCCCCAGGGGAAGGGGTACAATGAGCAGTTCTTC	CASSPKPQGKGYNEQFF	few	-	TRBJ2-1	TRBV7-9
TGTGCCAGCTCACCCAACAGGGTTGGCAATCAGCCCCAGCATTTT	CASSPNRVGNQPQHF	-	-	TRBJ1-5	TRBV18
TGTGCTAGTGGTTTGGTCTACAATGAGCAGTTCTTC	CASGLVYNEQFF	-	-	TRBJ2-1	TRBV12-5
TGTGCCAGCAGCTACACGGACTTAACGGGCTACACCTTC	CASSYTDLTGYTF	few	-	TRBJ1-2	TRBV2
TGTGCCATCAGTGTAAGGGCAGATAACACTGAAGCTTTCTTT	CAISVRADNTEAFF	few	-	TRBJ1-1	TRBV10-3
TGTGCCAGCAGCCCCTCGGGGTACCAAGAGACCCAGTACTTC	CASSPSGYQETQYF	-	-	TRBJ2-5	TRBV7-3
TGTGCCAGCAGCCCGCCTTCCCTTTTGGAGAGCTCTGGAAACACCATATATTTT	CASSPPSLLESSGNTIYF	-	-	TRBJ1-3	TRBV7-9
TGCAGTGCTAGAAGGCAGGGTGCTAATTCACCCCTCCACTTT	CSARRQGANSPLHF	few	-	TRBJ1-6	TRBV20-1
TGTGCCACCAGCAAGGACAGGGGAGCCTACAATGAGCAGTTCTTC	CATSKDRGAYNEQFF	few	TRBD1	TRBJ2-1	TRBV15
TGTGCCAGCAGTTTCTCCCTGGACAATCAGCCCCAGCATTTT	CASSFSLDNQPQHF	few	-	TRBJ1-5	TRBV12-3/TRBV12-4
TGTGCCAGCAGCTTAGCGCTAGCGGACCCCTACGAGCAGTACTTC	CASSLALADPYEQYF	-	TRBD2	TRBJ2-7	TRBV7-9
TGTGCCAGCAGTCTCGCCGGCGGCTTATACGAGCAGTACTTC	CASSLAGGLYEQYF	many	-	TRBJ2-7	TRBV6-5
TGTGCCAGCAGTATATTCCGGGTTGAGGGGTACACTGGGGAGCTGTTTTTT	CASSIFRVEGYTGELFF	-	-	TRBJ2-2	TRBV7-2
TGCAGCGCCGAGGCCAGCGGGGGGCCAGATACGCAGTATTTT	CSAEASGGPDTQYF	-	TRBD2	TRBJ2-3	TRBV29-1
TGTGCCAGCAGTTACTCGACCACCCTGAACACTGAAGCTTTCTTT	CASSYSTTLNTEAFF	few	-	TRBJ1-1	TRBV6-5
TGTGCCAGCAGCCAAGATCCTAGCGGGGCTGCCTACAATGAGCAGTTCTTC	CASSQDPSGAAYNEQFF	-	TRBD2	TRBJ2-1	TRBV3-1
TGTGCCAGCAGTTCGGGACAGGGGTTTAACTATGGCTACACCTTC	CASSSGQGFNYGYTF	few	TRBD1	TRBJ1-2	TRBV6-5
TGTGCCAGCAGCCCCAGGGCCTCGAACACCGGGGAGCTGTTTTTT	CASSPRASNTGELFF	few	-	TRBJ2-2	TRBV7-3
TGTGCCAGCAGTGAATCCTATAATTCACCCCTCCACTTT	CASSESYNSPLHF	-	-	TRBJ1-6	TRBV14
TGCGCCAGCAGGCTCCTCCCAGGGGGTCGATACAATGAGCAGTTCTTC	CASRLLPGGRYNEQFF	few	TRBD1	TRBJ2-1	TRBV5-1
TGTGCCAGTGATGCACAGTCGGGGTTTGGCTACACCTTC	CASDAQSGFGYTF	few	-	TRBJ1-2	TRBV9
TGCGCCAGCAGCCAAGTCGGGACTCGGTACAATGAGCAGTTCTTC	CASSQVGTRYNEQFF	-	-	TRBJ2-1	TRBV4-1
TGTGCCAGCAGTTGGGCGGGGGAGCAGTTCTTC	CASSWAGEQFF	-	-	TRBJ2-1	TRBV28
TGTGCCAGCAGTTTATTTGGGGGGCACGGACTGTTTTTT	CASSLFGGHGLFF	few	-	TRBJ1-4	TRBV27
TGCGCCAGCAGCCCCCTGACAGGGCCACAAGAGACCCAGTACTTC	CASSPLTGPQETQYF	-	TRBD1	TRBJ2-5	TRBV4-3
TGTGCCAGCAGTTACTTTCGGGGGGACGACTATGGCTACACCTTC	CASSYFRGDDYGYTF	few	-	TRBJ1-2	TRBV6-5
TGTGCCAGCAGCTCGCCGGCCTTTGTTGGGACCGGGGAGCTGTTTTTT	CASSSPAFVGTGELFF	few	-	TRBJ2-2	TRBV7-9
TGTGCCAGCAGTCTACTAGGGGTGGCGGATGAGCAGTTCTTC	CASSLLGVADEQFF	-	-	TRBJ2-1	TRBV27
TGCGCCAGCAGCCATATAGGCGGTCAGCCCCAGCATTTT	CASSHIGGQPQHF	-	-	TRBJ1-5	TRBV4-1
TGTGCCAGCAGCATTCCGGGACAGGTTAACACTGAAGCTTTCTTT	CASSIPGQVNTEAFF	-	TRBD1	TRBJ1-1	TRBV11-2
TGTGCCAGCAGTCCTACGGGAAGAGGGTTGCCCGGCTACACCTTC	CASSPTGRGLPGYTF	-	-	TRBJ1-2	TRBV28
TGTGCCAGCAGTCCCGGGACAGGGGGTACACCCCTCCACTTT	CASSPGTGGTPLHF	few	TRBD1	TRBJ1-6	TRBV6-5
TGTGCCACCTGCCCATCGGGACAGGACTCTAGGGAGACCCAGTACTTC	CATCPSGQDSRETQYF	-	TRBD1	TRBJ2-5	TRBV10-3
TGTGCCAGCAGACCCTGGGGCTCGCCCAAAAACATTCAGTACTTC	CASRPWGSPKNIQYF	few	-	TRBJ2-4	TRBV6-2/TRBV6-3
TGCGCCAGCAGCCAAGATCGGACCAGATGGAATGAGCAGTTCTTC	CASSQDRTRWNEQFF	-	-	TRBJ2-1	TRBV4-1